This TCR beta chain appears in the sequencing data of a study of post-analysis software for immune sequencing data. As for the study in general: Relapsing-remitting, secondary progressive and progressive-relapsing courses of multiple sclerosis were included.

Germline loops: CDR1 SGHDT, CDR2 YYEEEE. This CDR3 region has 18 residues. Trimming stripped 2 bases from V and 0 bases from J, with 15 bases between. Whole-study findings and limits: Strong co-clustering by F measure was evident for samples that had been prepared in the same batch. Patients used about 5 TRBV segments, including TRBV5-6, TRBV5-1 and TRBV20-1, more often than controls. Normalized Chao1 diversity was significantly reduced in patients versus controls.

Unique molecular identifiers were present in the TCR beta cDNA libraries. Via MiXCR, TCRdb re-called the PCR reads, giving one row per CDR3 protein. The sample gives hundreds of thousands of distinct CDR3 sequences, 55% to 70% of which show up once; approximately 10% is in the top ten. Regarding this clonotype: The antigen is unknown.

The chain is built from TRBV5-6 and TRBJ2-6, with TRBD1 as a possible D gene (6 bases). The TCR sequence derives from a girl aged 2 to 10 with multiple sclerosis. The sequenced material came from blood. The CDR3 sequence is CASSFDRSGRSGANVLTF. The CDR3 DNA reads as TGTGCCAGCAGCTTTGACAGGTCAGGACGCTCTGGGGCCAACGTCCTGACTTTC.